This is a list of T cell receptor beta chains from one sample in a study of blood T cell repertoires in COVID-19. Clones were read by immunoSEQ multiplex PCR, and TCRdb kept only the in-frame ones, dropping some. The sample has about 140,000 clones, around 89% seen once. The material sequenced was peripheral blood. These receptors all come from a man aged 55 to 69 with active or convalescent COVID-19. Both conserved end residues are part of each CDR3. Fields, in order: D gene, V gene, J gene, CDR3 DNA, CDR3 protein. The D gene is left open where the match is weak.

>NA|TRBV4-2|TRBJ2-7
TGTGCCAGCAGCCAGGGCCTCGAATACGAGCAGTACTTC
CASSQGLEYEQYF
>NA|TRBV24-1|TRBJ1-1
TGTGCCACCAGTGTAGCTGCGGGTACTGAAGCTTTCTTT
CATSVAAGTEAFF
>TRBD1|TRBV28|TRBJ2-7
TGTGCCAGCAGTTTACAGGACAGGGGATACGAGCAGTACTTC
CASSLQDRGYEQYF
>NA|TRBV18|TRBJ2-1
TGTGCCAGCTCAGAAGGGCTGTCAGGGTTGAATGAGCAGTTCTTC
CASSEGLSGLNEQFF
>NA|TRBV2|TRBJ2-5
TGTGCCAGCAGTGAACAGGGGCAAGAGACCCAGTACTTC
CASSEQGQETQYF
>NA|TRBV11-2|TRBJ2-3
TGTGCCAGCAGCTCCGGACTAACGCAGTATTTT
CASSSGLTQYF
>NA|TRBV7-2|TRBJ2-5
TGTGCCAGCAGCCTACAGGGTCAGCGTGAGACCCAGTACTTC
CASSLQGQRETQYF
>NA|TRBV7-2|TRBJ2-7
TGTGCCAGCAGCCCGGACAGATCTAGAAACGAGCAGTACTTC
CASSPDRSRNEQYF
>NA|TRBV18|TRBJ2-7
TGTGCCAGCTCACCGGGGCCGACACCCTCCTACGAGCAGTACTTC
CASSPGPTPSYEQYF
>TRBD1|TRBV5-5|TRBJ1-5
TGTGCCAGCAGCTTTGTTGGGGGACAGGGGAATCAGCCCCAGCATTTT
CASSFVGGQGNQPQHF
>NA|TRBV7-3|TRBJ1-1
TGTGCCAGCAGCTCCCTCCGGGGGGCTGAAGCTTTCTTT
CASSSLRGAEAFF
>TRBD1|TRBV4-2|TRBJ1-4
TGTGCCAGCAGCCAAGCAGGGGGCAAAACTAATGAAAAACTGTTTTTT
CASSQAGGKTNEKLFF
>NA|TRBV6-6|TRBJ1-2
TGTGCCAGCAGTTACCCCGGGACACATGGCTACACCTTC
CASSYPGTHGYTF
>TRBD2|TRBV9|TRBJ2-3
TGTGCCAGCAGCCCTCTAGCGGGAACCCCGGGGGATACGCAGTATTTT
CASSPLAGTPGDTQYF
>TRBD2|TRBV5-4|TRBJ2-1
TGTGCCAGCAGCGATCATCGGGAGGGAAGTAACAATGAGCAGTTCTTC
CASSDHREGSNNEQFF
>NA|TRBV5-4|TRBJ2-5
TGTGCCAGCAGCTTGGCCTCGGCGGGGCAAGAGACCCAGTACTTC
CASSLASAGQETQYF
>NA|TRBV19|TRBJ2-5
TGTGCCAGTAGTGGAGGGGGCAGAGAGACCCAGTACTTC
CASSGGGRETQYF